The source of this TCR beta chain is a study of cytomegalovirus exposure and HLA in healthy donors. Study-wide points: Researchers counted around 160 TCR beta chains as cytomegalovirus-associated. As was reported, the classifier diagnosed cytomegalovirus status with high specificity and sensitivity.

While the first cohort had several hundred subjects, the donors belonged to the separate validation cohort of about 120 subjects. Clones were read by immunoSEQ multiplex PCR, and TCRdb kept only the in-frame ones, dropping some. This table has hundreds of thousands of clones, approximately 84% appearing once. The germline gives CDR1 SNHLY, CDR2 FYNNEI. The CDR3 extends over 14 amino acids. The V and J ends lost 3 bases and 4 bases respectively, with 10 bases between them. Worth noting for this clone: Its antigen is not known.

The TCR originated in a woman in her 30s in good health and CMV-seropositive. The source material was PBMCs. V gene TRBV2 combines with J gene TRBJ1-5; D uncertain. For the CDR3, the DNA is TGTGCCAGCAGTGAGATCCGGGAAAATCAGCCCCAGCATTTT. It is translated as CASSEIRENQPQHF.